What follows are 5 T cell receptor beta chains derived from one specimen sequenced in a study of T cells in tuberculosis. TCRdb's table, derived via immunoSEQ multiplex PCR, lists solely in-frame clones and lacks some. This table holds tens of thousands of clones, around nine tenths found once. Input material: PBMCs. The origin of the receptors is a donor between 5 and 29 years old with latent tuberculosis or without tuberculosis infection. Some clones in this sample may be carry-over from other donors' samples.

The chain has TRBV18 and TRBJ1-3, with 8 positions matching TRBD1. This CDR3 spans 15 amino acids. Germline CDR1 KGHSH, CDR2 LQKENI. V shed 2 bases and J 2 bases; nucleotides not matched to a gene: 2. In nucleotides, the CDR3 is TGTGCCAGCTCACCATCAGGGGGCGCTGGAAACACCATATATTTT. It is translated as CASSPSGGAGNTIYF.

This chain connects TRBV27 to TRBJ2-1, with a tentative D call TRBD2 (6 bases). The V gene lost 6 bases and the J gene lost 4 bases, with 13 bases spanning the gap. The CDR3 contains 14 residues. Germline assignment: CDR1 MNHEY and CDR2 SMNVEV (reference sequence). In nucleotides, the CDR3 is TGTGCCAGCAGCCGTAGCGGCCTATACAATGAGCAGTTCTTC. This codes for CASSRSGLYNEQFF.

This clone was detected only a few times. The genes are TRBV30 and TRBJ2-2, with D possibly matching TRBD2 (6 bases). This CDR3 comprises 14 residues. V lost 3 bases and J 5 bases, leaving 13 bases between the germline ends. Germline V lookup: CDR1 GTSNPN, CDR2 SVGIG (reference sequence). CDR3 residues: CAWRGGSWTGELFF. The CDR3 DNA sequence: TGTGCCTGGAGAGGAGGGTCGTGGACCGGGGAGCTGTTTTTT.

The chain is built from TRBV6-5 and TRBJ2-5; the D gene is possibly TRBD2 (6 bases). Trimming took off 6 bases at V and 11 bases at J, with 19 bases between the two ends. The CDR3 runs 13 residues. Germline V CDR1 and CDR2: MNHEY, SVGAGI. The CDR3 spells CASSPGVTGEQYF. The CDR3 DNA reads TGTGCCAGCAGCCCCGGCGTAACGGGGGAGCAGTACTTC.

This chain connects TRBV5-5 to TRBJ2-7; TRBD2 might be the D (5 bases). Germline V gene lookup returns CDR1 SGHKS and CDR2 YYEKEE (reference sequence). CDR3 length: 17 residues. V was shortened by 2 bases and J by 3 bases, with 21 bases between the two germline ends. This CDR3 reads CASSFSTQTGLHYEQYF. As DNA, the CDR3 is TGTGCCAGCAGCTTTTCTACTCAAACGGGATTACACTACGAGCAGTACTTC.